Listed below are T cell receptor beta chains from one sample, sequenced in a study of blood T cell repertoires in COVID-19. The method was immunoSEQ multiplex PCR; TCRdb's version includes in-frame clones alone and lacks a portion of them. Among roughly 210,000 clones listed, around four fifths were seen once. Sequenced input: peripheral blood. The origin of the receptors is an elderly woman with COVID-19, enrolled during active disease. Each CDR3 is given with its conserved first and last residue. D genes are given only for firm matches. Not all rows give a size; the values are once, few, many and, for expanded clones, a class.

D gene | J gene | V gene | clone size | CDR3 protein | CDR3 DNA
. | TRBJ1-2 | TRBV5-1 | . | CASSLLESDGYTF | TGCGCCAGCAGCTTGTTAGAGTCGGATGGCTACACCTTC
. | TRBJ2-1 | TRBV5-1 | . | CASSLGSGDRNEQFF | TGCGCCAGCAGCTTGGGCTCAGGGGATCGAAATGAGCAGTTCTTC
. | TRBJ1-1 | TRBV30 | . | CAWNSEAGETEAFF | TGTGCCTGGAACAGTGAGGCAGGGGAAACTGAAGCTTTCTTT
TRBD1 | TRBJ1-2 | TRBV28 | . | CASSITGAGNYGYTF | TGTGCCAGCAGTATTACAGGGGCCGGTAACTATGGCTACACCTTC
TRBD2 | TRBJ2-3 | TRBV27 | . | CASSPLSRGSTDTQYF | TGTGCCAGCAGTCCCCTCTCGCGGGGGAGCACAGATACGCAGTATTTT
. | TRBJ1-6 | TRBV4-1 | . | CASSQEPGSWYSPLHF | TGCGCCAGCAGCCAAGAGCCAGGGTCATGGTATTCACCCCTCCACTTT
TRBD1 | TRBJ2-5 | TRBV5-1 | . | CASSPTGTGVGETQYF | TGCGCCAGCAGCCCGACCGGGACAGGGGTGGGAGAGACCCAGTACTTC
TRBD2 | TRBJ2-2 | TRBV4-2 | . | CASSQRLPGLSNTGELFF | TGTGCCAGCAGCCAACGACTCCCGGGACTATCGAACACCGGGGAGCTGTTTTTT
. | TRBJ1-2 | TRBV28 | . | CASSYGQSINYGYTF | TGTGCCAGCAGTTACGGACAGTCTATAAACTATGGCTACACCTTC
TRBD1 | TRBJ1-5 | TRBV6-5 | . | CASRGQGSNQPQHF | TGTGCCAGCAGGGGACAGGGCAGCAATCAGCCCCAGCATTTT
TRBD1 | TRBJ1-2 | TRBV5-1 | few | CASSLSLQQGAGYGYTF | TGCGCCAGCAGTCTCTCCCTTCAACAGGGGGCAGGCTATGGCTACACCTTC
TRBD2 | TRBJ2-7 | TRBV5-1 | . | CASSPSQGTGGEQYF | TGCGCCAGCAGCCCCTCACAGGGAACGGGGGGGGAGCAGTACTTC
. | TRBJ1-2 | TRBV7-3 | . | CASSLTLDSKLTSYTF | TGTGCCAGCAGCTTAACCCTGGACAGCAAGCTCACTAGCTACACCTTC
TRBD2 | TRBJ2-5 | TRBV6-5 | . | CASSSLAGGHQETQYF | TGTGCCAGCAGTTCCTTAGCGGGGGGCCACCAAGAGACCCAGTACTTC
. | TRBJ1-6 | TRBV12-2 | . | CASRLLGKEDSPLHF | TGTGCAAGTCGCTTACTTGGCAAGGAGGATTCACCCCTCCACTTT
. | TRBJ2-7 | TRBV4-1 | . | CASSPGGHGSYEQYF | TGCGCCAGCAGCCCGGGGGGCCACGGGTCCTACGAGCAGTACTTC
. | TRBJ2-2 | TRBV21-1 | . | CASSNPGAWGNRGAVF | TGTGCCAGCAGCAACCCAGGGGCATGGGGGAACCGGGGAGCTGTTTTT
. | TRBJ1-3 | TRBV11-2 | . | CASSLDSSYSGNTIYF | TGTGCCAGCAGCTTAGATAGTAGCTACTCTGGAAACACCATATATTTT
. | TRBJ1-6 | TRBV6-5 | . | CASSSREVWPPLHF | TGTGCCAGCAGTTCCCGTGAGGTCTGGCCACCCCTCCACTTT
. | TRBJ1-4 | TRBV4-1 | . | CASSQGPAGNEKLFF | TGCGCCAGCAGCCAAGGTCCGGCAGGTAATGAAAAACTGTTTTTT
. | TRBJ1-1 | TRBV30 | . | CAWNLMGATEAFF | TGTGCCTGGAACTTGATGGGGGCCACTGAAGCTTTCTTT
. | TRBJ2-7 | TRBV28 | . | CATGIAYEQYF | TGTGCCACCGGGATCGCCTACGAGCAGTACTTC
. | TRBJ1-2 | TRBV5-6 | . | CASSLSPGRGVRGYTF | TGTGCCAGCAGCTTGTCTCCGGGTAGAGGAGTCCGGGGCTACACCTTC
. | TRBJ1-3 | TRBV5-6 | . | CASSLGQGSSGNTIYF | TGTGCCAGCAGCTTGGGGCAGGGTTCCTCTGGAAACACCATATATTTT
. | TRBJ1-3 | TRBV28 | . | CASSLSGGNTIYF | TGTGCCAGCAGTTTATCGGGGGGGAACACCATATATTTT
. | TRBJ2-5 | TRBV30 | once | CAWSQGGGGQETQYF | TGTGCCTGGAGTCAGGGAGGAGGAGGGCAAGAGACCCAGTACTTC
TRBD1 | TRBJ1-5 | TRBV7-9 | . | CASSQGQAPQPQHF | TGTGCCAGCAGCCAGGGACAGGCCCCGCAGCCCCAGCATTTT
. | TRBJ2-2 | TRBV5-4 | . | CASSSGVLNTGELFF | TGTGCCAGCAGCTCGGGGGTCCTGAACACCGGGGAGCTGTTTTTT
TRBD1 | TRBJ1-6 | TRBV18 | . | CASSPRITGDNSPLHF | TGTGCCAGCTCACCACGTATAACAGGGGATAATTCACCCCTCCACTTT
TRBD1 | TRBJ1-2 | TRBV6-5 | . | CASAPGTGVGYTF | TGTGCCAGTGCCCCCGGGACAGGGGTTGGCTACACCTTC
TRBD2 | TRBJ2-6 | TRBV24-1 | . | CATSRGGSSGANVLTF | TGTGCCACCAGTCGGGGGGGGTCCTCTGGGGCCAACGTCCTGACTTTC
TRBD2 | TRBJ2-1 | TRBV5-6 | . | CASSLDLKLAGENEQFF | TGTGCCAGCAGCTTGGATTTGAAGCTAGCGGGGGAGAATGAGCAGTTCTTC
. | TRBJ1-1 | TRBV28 | . | CASSSPRPTEAFF | TGTGCCAGCAGTTCCCCTCGTCCGACTGAAGCTTTCTTT
. | TRBJ2-7 | TRBV3-1/TRBV3-2 | . | CASSPGQTYEQYF | TGTGCCAGCAGCCCTGGACAGACTTACGAGCAGTACTTC
TRBD2 | TRBJ2-3 | TRBV5-1 | . | CASSLAAVAGGLDTQYF | TGCGCCAGCAGCTTGGCCGCTGTAGCGGGGGGTTTGGATACGCAGTATTTT
. | TRBJ2-1 | TRBV21-1 | once | CASSKVPSGGAYEQFF | TGTGCCAGCAGCAAAGTCCCTAGCGGGGGGGCCTATGAGCAGTTCTTC
. | TRBJ1-6 | TRBV19 | . | CASSPDIYSSYNSPLHF | TGTGCCAGTAGTCCCGACATCTATAGCTCCTATAATTCACCCCTCCACTTT
TRBD1 | TRBJ1-2 | TRBV5-1 | . | CASSFSGTGDRGYTF | TGCGCCAGCAGCTTCTCCGGGACAGGGGATAGGGGCTACACCTTC
. | TRBJ1-4 | TRBV18 | . | CASSRGGSEKLFF | TGTGCCAGCTCCCGGGGAGGGAGTGAAAAACTGTTTTTT
TRBD1 | TRBJ2-3 | TRBV4-3 | . | CASSQEGTGLPDTQYF | TGCGCCAGCAGCCAGGAGGGGACAGGGTTGCCAGATACGCAGTATTTT
. | TRBJ1-2 | TRBV28 | . | CASSAPPAGLRGYTF | TGTGCCAGCAGTGCCCCCCCCGCAGGGCTAAGGGGCTACACCTTC
TRBD1 | TRBJ1-5 | TRBV19 | . | CASSIGTGSNQPQHF | TGTGCCAGTAGTATAGGGACAGGGTCAAATCAGCCCCAGCATTTT
. | TRBJ2-2 | TRBV29-1 | . | CSVPLTGSFTGELFF | TGCAGCGTTCCCCTGACAGGCAGTTTCACCGGGGAGCTGTTTTTT
TRBD1 | TRBJ2-7 | TRBV24-1 | few | CATSEGQGTDEQYF | TGTGCCACCAGTGAGGGACAGGGAACCGACGAGCAGTACTTC
. | TRBJ1-5 | TRBV5-6 | . | CATSSGLGNQPQHF | TGTGCCACCAGTTCAGGGTTGGGCAATCAGCCCCAGCATTTT
. | TRBJ1-1 | TRBV28 | . | CASSLEGGLRKAFF | TGTGCCAGCAGTTTAGAGGGGGGGCTAAGGAAAGCTTTCTTT
. | TRBJ2-3 | TRBV28 | once | CASCSGTDTQYF | TGTGCCAGCTGTAGCGGCACAGATACGCAGTATTTT
TRBD2 | TRBJ2-1 | TRBV6-1 | . | CASSDQRRGGINEQFF | TGTGCCAGCAGTGACCAGAGGCGGGGGGGCATCAATGAGCAGTTCTTC
. | TRBJ2-5 | TRBV2 | few | CASSGIGETQYF | TGTGCCAGCAGTGGGATCGGGGAGACCCAGTACTTC
. | TRBJ2-1 | TRBV19 | once | CASSTVAASEQFF | TGTGCCAGTAGTACGGTCGCGGCGAGTGAGCAGTTCTTC
. | TRBJ1-5 | TRBV9 | few | CASSASDSYYSNQPQHF | TGTGCCAGCAGCGCCTCGGACAGCTACTATAGCAATCAGCCCCAGCATTTT
. | TRBJ2-2 | TRBV3-1/TRBV3-2 | few | CASSQARGGANTGELFF | TGTGCCAGCAGCCAAGCTCGTGGGGGCGCGAACACCGGGGAGCTGTTTTTT
TRBD2 | TRBJ2-1 | TRBV2 | . | CASLVGLAGYNEQFF | TGTGCCAGCCTGGTTGGGCTAGCGGGATACAATGAGCAGTTCTTC